This TCR beta chain is drawn from a study of blood T cell repertoires in COVID-19. Background on the study: The United States, Italy and Spain provided the acute and convalescent COVID-19 samples. Nucleic acid was either cDNA or gDNA, and it came from T cells, B-cell-depleted T cells, or PBMCs.

Assay used: immunoSEQ multiplex PCR; TCRdb lists only in-frame clones, some missing. This table holds 200,000 to 250,000 clones, around 89% found once. CDR1 and CDR2 (germline): SGHTA, FQGNSA. This CDR3 contains 14 residues. Trimming took off 6 bases at V and 0 bases at J, with 12 bases between the two ends. The gene calls are TRBV7-2 and TRBJ2-7, with a weak D call TRBD1 (6 bases). This clonotype was obtained from a man aged 30 to 45 with COVID-19, enrolled during active disease. Sample: peripheral blood. CDR3 in DNA: TGTGCCAGCAGAAGAAGACAGGACTCCTACGAGCAGTACTTC. Translated, it gives CASRRRQDSYEQYF.